This TCR beta chain was captured in a study of control samples from healthy donors and cancer patients. Sequenced by immunoSEQ multiplex PCR; TCRdb stores in-frame clones only, minus some. The sample includes 150,000 or so clones, about 90% of them seen just once. With 6 bases removed from V and 6 bases from J, the gap between germline ends came to 6 bases. The CDR3 is made up of 12 amino acids. CDR1 MGHRA and CDR2 YSYEKL come from the germline V gene. The sequenced sample was blood. The rearrangement links TRBV4-1 to TRBJ1-6; unclear D gene. This TCR was recovered from a woman aged 25-40 years in good health. The CDR3 DNA reads TGCGCCAGCAGGGGGATTAATTCACCCCTCCACTTT. It encodes CASRGINSPLHF.